The clone carrying this TCR beta chain has just a few counts. This sample is part of a study of T-cell reconstitution after alpha-beta-depleted transplantation in children. A TCRbeta library incorporating unique molecular identifiers was prepared. Each CDR3 protein is one row after TCRdb ran MiXCR on the PCR reads. This table has some 500,000 distinct CDR3 sequences, about a sixth appearing once. The specimen was PBMCs from the stem cell graft donor, collected from the stem cell graft. This TCR was sampled from a human donor who donated a stem cell graft to a child with acute lymphoblastic leukemia.

The CDR3 coding sequence is TGTGCCAGCAGCTTAGCGGAGGGGTCTAGCGGGAGAAACGAGCAGTACTTC. Encoded protein: CASSLAEGSSGRNEQYF. V is TRBV7-2 and J is TRBJ2-7; 10 bases are shared with TRBD2. The V gene's germline CDR1 is SGHTA and CDR2 FQGNSA. The CDR3 runs 17 residues. J was trimmed by 5 bases and V by 0 bases; bases with no gene match: 10.